This T cell receptor (beta chain) was captured by sequencing in a study of T cells after yellow fever vaccination. Points from the study as a whole: Abundant clonotypes from the bulk population could have been carried over as contaminants into FACS-sorted repertoires.

TCRdb redid the calling of the 5' RACE reads with MiXCR, one entry per CDR3 protein. The sample lists more than 95,000 distinct CDR3 sequences; about 7.8% were seen once. On this clonotype: Antigen: not known.

V shed 1 base and J shed 6 bases, with 9 bases lying between them. The length of the CDR3 is 14 residues. The germline CDR1 and CDR2 sequences are SGHNT and YENEEA. The chain employs TRBV11-3 and TRBJ2-2, with D perhaps TRBD2 (6 bases). This TCR was recovered from a man aged 18 to 30 who received the YFV17D yellow fever vaccine. The sequenced sample was CD4+ T cells sorted from PBMCs, obtained around 45 days after the first yellow fever vaccination. The DNA for the CDR3 is TGTGCCAGCAGCTTAGGGGCGGGACCCGGGGAGCTGTTTTTT. Protein: CASSLGAGPGELFF.